The next 32 T cell receptor beta chains were all read from a single sample in a study of T cell changes during pregnancy in multiple sclerosis. The data were produced by immunoSEQ multiplex PCR, yet TCRdb's version contains in-frame clones alone and is incomplete. Among tens of thousands of clones listed, 80% to 95% were seen once. The specimen was peripheral blood, collected after pregnancy. Receptors originate from a female donor in good health, enrolled as a control in a pregnancy study.

The chain carries TRBV5-1 and TRBJ2-4; D is possibly TRBD2 (6 bases). The CDR3 is made up of 15 amino acids. V lost 3 bases and J lost 0, with 10 bases in between. CDR1 is SGHRS and CDR2 is YFSETQ in the germline V gene. Written as DNA, the CDR3 is TGCGCCAGCAGCTGGGGAGGTGGAGCCAAAAACATTCAGTACTTC. Translating it yields CASSWGGGAKNIQYF.

The chain carries TRBV7-8 and TRBJ1-1, with 11 bases aligning to TRBD1. With 10 bases clipped from V and 4 bases from J, the junction kept 11 bases outside the gene matches. Per germline, CDR1 SGHVS and CDR2 FQNEAQ. CDR3 size: 15 residues. The DNA for the CDR3 is TGTGCCACCACACTGGACAGGGGGCAGGGCACTGAAGCTTTCTTT. Its protein is CATTLDRGQGTEAFF.

The chain couples TRBV6-5 to TRBJ2-5, with D perhaps matching TRBD2 (5 bases). The J call may not be correct, given that the DNA end is closer to TRBJ2-7. This CDR3 contains 13 residues. Looked up from germline, CDR1 is MNHEY and CDR2 is SVGAGI. The CDR3 bases are TGTGCCAGCAGTTTCCGGGGTATGAGCGAGCAGTACTTC. It yields the protein CASSFRGMSEQYF.

The chain employs TRBV12-5 and TRBJ2-1; D is undetermined. CDR3 length equals 12 residues. V lost 5 bases and J lost 8, with 10 bases in between. The germline V gene encodes CDR1 LGHNT and CDR2 FRNRAP. The CDR3 spells CASGLGIHEQFF. The CDR3 coding sequence is TGTGCTAGTGGTCTGGGTATCCATGAGCAGTTCTTC. The full variable domain, rest sourced from reference TRBV12-5 and TRBJ2-1, is DARVTQTPRHKVTEMGQEVTMRCQPILGHNTVFWYRQTMMQGLELLAYFRNRAPLDDSGMPKDRFSAEMPDATLATLKIQPSEPRDSAVYFCASGLGIHEQFFGPGTRLTVL.

J is TRBJ2-5 and V is TRBV19; maybe TRBD1 (6 bases). V was pared by 5 bases and J by 3 bases, with 13 bases between. The CDR3 runs to 14 residues. Germline V CDR1 and CDR2: LNHDA, SQIVND (reference sequence). Here the CDR3 DNA reads TGTGCCAGTAGTGGGGAGACAGGCGAAGAGACCCAGTACTTC. It specifies CASSGETGEETQYF.

V and J are TRBV28 and TRBJ2-7, with TRBD1 identical over 11 bases. Per the germline V gene, CDR1 is MDHEN and CDR2 is SYDVKM. V trimming: 7 bases; J trimming: 3 bases; junction bases outside the gene matches: 8. The CDR3 has 15 residues. Written as DNA, the CDR3 is TGTGCCAGCACAACTCCGGGACAGGGGGTCTACGAGCAGTACTTC. This translates into CASTTPGQGVYEQYF.

In this sample, this clone turned up once. This chain links TRBV10-3 with TRBJ1-2, with 9 nucleotides matching TRBD1. The CDR3 contains 15 residues. Germline V gene data show CDR1 as ENHRY and CDR2 as SYGVKD. The V segment lost 3 bases and the J segment 6 bases; nucleotides outside the gene matches: 8. The CDR3 is CAISERYRGRDGYTF. Here the CDR3 DNA reads TGTGCCATCAGTGAACGTTACAGGGGGCGGGATGGCTACACCTTC.

The chain couples TRBV28 to TRBJ2-5; 8 nucleotides match TRBD2. The CDR3 runs to 16 residues. Germline CDR1 and CDR2: MDHEN and SYDVKM. Germline trimming cut 5 bases from V and 5 bases from J; bases unmatched to any gene: 13. In DNA form, the CDR3 reads TGTGCCAGCAGTCTACTCACAGCGGGGGTCCCGGAGACCCAGTACTTC. This translates into CASSLLTAGVPETQYF. Together with reference TRBV28 and TRBJ2-5, the CDR3 gives the full variable domain: DVKVTQSSRYLVKRTGEKVFLECVQDMDHENMFWYRQDPGLGLRLIYFSYDVKMKEKGDIPEGYSVSREKKERFSLILESASTNQTSMYLCASSLLTAGVPETQYFGPGTRLLVL.

V and J are TRBV28 and TRBJ2-1; a possible D gene is TRBD2 (6 bases). V lost 2 bases and J lost 0, with 8 bases in between. The CDR3 runs to 15 residues. The germline V gene encodes CDR1 MDHEN and CDR2 SYDVKM. CDR3 bases: TGTGCCAGCAGTTTAGGGGGGAGCTCCTACAATGAGCAGTTCTTC. Translation: CASSLGGSSYNEQFF.

The rearrangement joins TRBV6-4 to TRBJ2-3; 12 nucleotides agree with TRBD1. The CDR3 totals 16 residues. Germline CDR1 and CDR2: MRHNA and SNTAGT. V lost 2 bases and J lost 4; bases outside the gene matches: 4. The CDR3 is CASSDGGQGAADTQYF. The CDR3 nucleotides are TGTGCCAGCAGTGACGGGGGACAGGGGGCGGCAGATACGCAGTATTTT.

This clone was detected once. V usage is TRBV12-5 and J usage is TRBJ2-1; 9 bases agree with TRBD2. This CDR3 comprises 18 residues. Germline-derived CDR1 and CDR2 are LGHNT and FRNRAP. With 2 bases clipped from V and 0 bases from J, the junction kept 8 bases outside the gene matches. The CDR3 spells CASGLKGAGGRSYNEQFF. CDR3 DNA: TGTGCTAGTGGTTTGAAGGGAGCGGGAGGCCGCTCCTACAATGAGCAGTTCTTC.

The chain is built from TRBV19 and TRBJ2-7, with D possibly matching TRBD1 (5 bases). Germline values: CDR1 LNHDA, CDR2 SQIVND (reference sequence). The CDR3 runs to 13 residues. Deletions cut 5 bases from V and 3 bases from J, with 11 bases between. CDR3 sequence: CASSLTDLYEQYF. Written as DNA, the CDR3 is TGTGCCAGTAGTTTGACAGATCTCTACGAGCAGTACTTC.

The chain is built from TRBV7-2 and TRBJ2-1; 9 nucleotides match TRBD2. V dropped 0 bases and J dropped 4; count of bases not matched to a gene: 10. The CDR3 has 18 residues. CDR1 is SGHTA and CDR2 is FQGNSA in the germline V gene. This CDR3 is CASSLAPPLSGRYNEQFF. The CDR3 DNA is TGTGCCAGCAGCTTAGCACCACCACTCAGCGGGAGGTACAATGAGCAGTTCTTC.

As regards this clone: Within the sample, other DNA sequences also encode this same CDR3. The gene calls are TRBV5-5 and TRBJ1-5; 7 nucleotides line up with TRBD1. The V gene's germline CDR1 is SGHKS and CDR2 YYEKEE (reference sequence). V gave up 4 bases and J gave up 3 bases; unmatched junction bases: 4. The CDR3 loop spans 14 amino acids. The CDR3 DNA follows: TGTGCCAGCAGCCTGGGACAGAACAATCAGCCCCAGCATTTT. Protein product: CASSLGQNNQPQHF.

The chain employs TRBV11-1 and TRBJ2-3, with TRBD1 matching over 8 bases. Germline lookup yields CDR1 SGHAT and CDR2 FQDESV (reference sequence). V dropped 5 bases and J dropped 10; count of bases not matched to a gene: 8. The CDR3 runs to 13 residues. CDR3 region: CASSLKGQGAQYF. Written as DNA, the CDR3 is TGTGCCAGCAGCCTCAAAGGACAGGGAGCGCAGTATTTT.

The J gene is TRBJ1-3, the V gene TRBV6-1; no clear D gene. The germline V gene has CDR1 MNHNS and CDR2 SASEGT. V lost 6 bases and J 4 bases, leaving 4 bases between the germline ends. The CDR3 has 11 amino acids. The CDR3 region has the DNA TGTGCCAGCAGCGGGGGAAACACCATATATTTT. Its translation: CASSGGNTIYF.

The chain joins TRBV13 to TRBJ1-1, with D maybe TRBD1 (5 bases). The CDR3 loop spans 14 amino acids. V lost 5 bases and J lost 1, with 11 bases in between. Germline V gene lookup returns CDR1 PRHDT and CDR2 FYEKMQ (reference sequence). CDR3 residues: CASSLWGGNTEAFF. As DNA, the CDR3 is TGTGCCAGCAGCCTCTGGGGGGGGAACACTGAAGCTTTCTTT. The variable domain in full, with the rest retrieved from reference TRBV13 and TRBJ1-1, is AAGVIQSPRHLIKEKRETATLKCYPIPRHDTVYWYQQGPGQDPQFLISFYEKMQSDKGSIPDRFSAQQFSDYHSELNMSSLELGDSALYFCASSLWGGNTEAFFGQGTRLTVV.

The rearrangement links TRBV18 to TRBJ2-3, with TRBD2 matching over 9 bases. CDR3 length equals 14 residues. Germline assignment: CDR1 KGHSH and CDR2 LQKENI. The trim removed 3 bases at V and 4 bases at J, leaving 2 bases unmatched. CDR3 bases: TGTGCCAGCTCACCGGGACTAGCCCCAGATACGCAGTATTTT. Its protein product is CASSPGLAPDTQYF.

In its sample, this clone was seen once. The CDR3 bases are TGTGCCAGCAGTTACAGTAGTAGAGAGACCCAGTACTTC. Translated, it gives CASSYSSRETQYF. The V and J genes are TRBV6-5 and TRBJ2-5; D is unresolved. CDR3 length equals 13 residues. V was clipped by 2 bases and J by 4 bases, with 8 bases between them. CDR1 and CDR2 from the germline V gene are MNHEY and SVGAGI.

This clone appeared a few times. This chain joins TRBV19 and TRBJ2-7; D is perhaps TRBD1 (6 bases). The CDR3 spans 13 residues. Trimming stripped 4 bases from V and 3 bases from J, with 10 bases between. The germline gives CDR1 LNHDA, CDR2 SQIVND (reference sequence). As DNA, the CDR3 is TGTGCCAGTAGTACAGGGGCCGGCTACGAGCAGTACTTC. As protein: CASSTGAGYEQYF.

V and J are TRBV4-1 and TRBJ1-3, with D perhaps matching TRBD1 (5 bases). CDR1 is MGHRA, CDR2 YSYEKL, per germline. The CDR3 is 18 residues long. V was trimmed by 0 bases and J by 3 bases, leaving 18 bases between them. CDR3 protein: CASSQEPGSLIYGNTIYF. CDR3 in DNA: TGCGCCAGCAGCCAAGAGCCAGGGTCGTTGATTTATGGAAACACCATATATTTT.

This clone was seen just once. The rearrangement links TRBV7-9 to TRBJ1-3, with D possibly TRBD1 on 6 matching bases. Per the germline V gene, CDR1 is SEHNR and CDR2 is FQNEAQ (reference sequence). The V gene lost 11 bases and the J gene lost 1 base, with 21 bases spanning the gap. CDR3 length equals 16 residues. The CDR3 sequence is CAVQWPPGTSGNTIYF. The CDR3 DNA sequence: TGTGCCGTACAATGGCCCCCCGGGACATCTGGAAACACCATATATTTT.

The rearrangement links TRBV2 to TRBJ1-1; 9 positions match TRBD1. V shed 6 bases, J shed 11 bases, and the junction held 1 base outside the gene matches. The CDR3 has 10 residues. In germline, CDR1 is SNHLY, CDR2 FYNNEI. The CDR3 region is CASRTGGAFF. The CDR3 nucleotides are TGTGCCAGCAGGACAGGGGGGGCTTTCTTT.

The chain has TRBV25-1 and TRBJ2-1; no clear D gene. Trimming cost V 3 bases and J 0 bases, with 6 bases left between them. The CDR3 runs to 14 residues. Germline loops: CDR1 MGHDK, CDR2 SYGVNS. The CDR3 DNA sequence: TGTGCCAGCAGTGAGCCAGGCTCCTACAATGAGCAGTTCTTC. It is translated as CASSEPGSYNEQFF. Full variable domain (outside the CDR3, taken from reference TRBV25-1 and TRBJ2-1): EADIYQTPRYLVIGTGKKITLECSQTMGHDKMYWYQQDPGMELHLIHYSYGVNSTEKGDLSSESTVSRIRTEHFPLTLESARPSHTSQYLCASSEPGSYNEQFFGPGTRLTVL.

The chain has TRBV5-5 and TRBJ1-5; 8 bases align to TRBD1. There are 14 residues in the CDR3. CDR1 and CDR2 from the germline V gene are SGHKS and YYEKEE (reference sequence). With 3 bases clipped from V and 6 bases from J, the junction kept 5 bases outside the gene matches. The CDR3, as DNA: TGTGCCAGCAGCTCAGGACAGGGCTTTCAGCCCCAGCATTTT. Its protein product is CASSSGQGFQPQHF.

The rearrangement joins TRBV28 to TRBJ1-2; D perhaps matches TRBD1 (5 bases). The length of the CDR3 is 12 residues. Trimming pared 4 bases from V and 8 bases from J, leaving 11 bases between. Germline V gene data show CDR1 as MDHEN and CDR2 as SYDVKM. CDR3 nucleotide sequence: TGTGCCAGCAGTTGGGGCAGTCGGGGCTACACCTTC. Encoded protein: CASSWGSRGYTF.

The genes are TRBV7-9 and TRBJ2-3, with D maybe TRBD1 (5 bases). The CDR3 totals 15 residues. V lost 5 bases and J 1 base, leaving 13 bases between the germline ends. The germline CDR1 and CDR2 sequences are SEHNR and FQNEAQ (reference sequence). The chain's CDR3 is CASSPVRVGTDTQYF. CDR3 bases: TGTGCCAGCAGCCCCGTCAGGGTGGGCACAGATACGCAGTATTTT.

The chain joins TRBV19 to TRBJ2-1; 9 nucleotides align to TRBD1. CDR3 length equals 15 residues. Trimming took 5 bases from V and 6 from J; bases not matched to a gene: 8. CDR1 is LNHDA and CDR2 is SQIVND in the germline V gene (reference sequence). CDR3 loop: CASSPGQGLRNEQFF. The CDR3 bases are TGTGCCAGTAGTCCGGGACAGGGTTTGCGCAATGAGCAGTTCTTC.

DNA of the CDR3: TGTGCCAGCAGCCCCACAGGGAGTGTTAACTATGGCTACACCTTC. It yields the protein CASSPTGSVNYGYTF. The chain employs TRBV28 and TRBJ1-2; possible D gene TRBD1, 6 bases. Between the trimmed V and J ends, which lost 6 bases and 1 base, there was a span of 15 bases. The length of the CDR3 is 15 residues. Germline V gives CDR1 MDHEN, CDR2 SYDVKM.

This rearrangement joins TRBV10-2 to TRBJ2-3; TRBD2 aligns across 7 bases. The CDR3 contains 14 residues. CDR1 is WSHSY and CDR2 is SAAADI in the germline V gene. The V gene end was trimmed by 6 bases and the J gene end by 2 bases; junction bases not matched to a gene: 5. This CDR3 reads CASRRGSHTDTQYF. As DNA, the CDR3 is TGCGCCAGCAGGCGGGGGTCCCACACAGATACGCAGTATTTT.

V gene TRBV6-1 combines with J gene TRBJ2-7; TRBD1 might be the D (6 bases). Germline V gives CDR1 MNHNS, CDR2 SASEGT. The CDR3 has 15 residues. The V end lost 2 bases, the J end lost 1 base, and 12 bases lay between the germline ends. The CDR3 region is CASSELAGTSYEQYF. The CDR3 nucleotides read TGTGCCAGCAGTGAATTGGCAGGGACATCCTACGAGCAGTACTTC.

This clone turned up a few times. This sequence joins TRBV6-6 and TRBJ1-5, with D perhaps matching TRBD1 (6 bases). V was clipped by 4 bases and J by 5 bases, with 6 bases between them. CDR1 is MNHNY and CDR2 is SVGAGI in the germline V gene (reference sequence). The CDR3 spans 12 residues. The CDR3 nucleotides are TGTGCCAGCAGTTCAGGGGATCAGCCCCAGCATTTT. It is translated as CASSSGDQPQHF.